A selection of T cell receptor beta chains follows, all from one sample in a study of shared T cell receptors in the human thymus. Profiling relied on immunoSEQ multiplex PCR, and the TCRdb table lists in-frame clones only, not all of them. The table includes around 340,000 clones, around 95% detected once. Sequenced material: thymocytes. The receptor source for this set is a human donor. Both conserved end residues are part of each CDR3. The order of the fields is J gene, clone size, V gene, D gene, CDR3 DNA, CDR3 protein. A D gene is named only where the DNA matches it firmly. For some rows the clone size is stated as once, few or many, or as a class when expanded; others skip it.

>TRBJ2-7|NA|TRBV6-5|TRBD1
TGTGCCAGCAGTTCCCGCGAAGACAGGGGGCTCGAGCAGTACTTC
CASSSREDRGLEQYF
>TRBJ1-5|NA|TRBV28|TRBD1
TGTGCCAGCAGTGTACGCAGGACAGGGACAGATCAGCCCCAGCATTTT
CASSVRRTGTDQPQHF
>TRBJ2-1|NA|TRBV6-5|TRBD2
TGTGCCAGCACCGCCGGGACTAGCCTCACTGAGCAGTTCTTC
CASTAGTSLTEQFF
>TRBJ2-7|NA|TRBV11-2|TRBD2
TGTGCCAGCAGCTTACTAGCGGGAGTAATCCACACCCAGTACGAGCAGTACTTC
CASSLLAGVIHTQYEQYF
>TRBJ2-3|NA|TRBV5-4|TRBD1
TGTGCCAGCAGCTTGGTGGGGGACAGCGGAGCCCCGTTACGGCAGTATTTT
CASSLVGDSGAPLRQYF
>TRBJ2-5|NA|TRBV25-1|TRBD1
TGTGCCAGCAGTGGTATCCGGGACAGGGGCGTAGAGACCCAGTACTTC
CASSGIRDRGVETQYF
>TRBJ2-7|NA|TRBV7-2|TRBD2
TGTGCCAGCAGCCCCTGGTGGCTCGGACTAGCTCATTACGAGCAGTACTTC
CASSPWWLGLAHYEQYF
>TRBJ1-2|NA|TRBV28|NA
TGTGCCAGCAGTTTGGCAGTTAACTATGGCTACACCTTC
CASSLAVNYGYTF
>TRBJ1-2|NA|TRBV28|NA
TGTGCCAGCAGTCTAGTTTTGACAGAAGGGGGGCTAACCTTCGATGGCTACACCTTC
CASSLVLTEGGLTFDGYTF
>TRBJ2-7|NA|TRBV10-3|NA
TGTGCCATCAGGCCCTGGAGGATCATGAATCAGGGCGAGCAGTACTTC
CAIRPWRIMNQGEQYF
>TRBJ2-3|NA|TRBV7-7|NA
TGTGCCAGCAGCTCAATCCTGCCGGGGGAGGCGGGCACAGATACGCAGTATTTT
CASSSILPGEAGTDTQYF
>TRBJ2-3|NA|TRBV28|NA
TGTGCCACCAGTCGGCGGGATAGCACAGATACGCAGTATTTT
CATSRRDSTDTQYF
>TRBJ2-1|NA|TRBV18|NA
TGTGCCAGCTCACCACCTAGGGGGTATGCCTACAATGAGCAGTTCTTC
CASSPPRGYAYNEQFF
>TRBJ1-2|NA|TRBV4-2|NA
TGTGCCAGCAGCCAAGATGGGGAGTCTCCCCGGGGCTACACCTTC
CASSQDGESPRGYTF
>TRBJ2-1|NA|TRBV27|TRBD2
TGTGCCAGCAGTCCTTGGGGGGGAGGGAATGAGCAGTTCTTC
CASSPWGGGNEQFF
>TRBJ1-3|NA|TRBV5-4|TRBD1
TGTGCCAGCAGCTTAGGGGGCCCCTCTGGAAACACCATATATTTT
CASSLGGPSGNTIYF
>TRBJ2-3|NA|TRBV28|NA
TGTGCCAGCAGTTTACTAGATACGCAGTATTTT
CASSLLDTQYF
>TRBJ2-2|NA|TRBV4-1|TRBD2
TGCGCCAGCAGCCCAAACACCCGAGTAGCGGGCACCGGGGAGCTGTTTTTT
CASSPNTRVAGTGELFF
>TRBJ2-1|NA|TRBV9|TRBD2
TGTGCCAGCAGCGTAGGGCGGACTAGCGAGTACAATGAGCAGTTCTTC
CASSVGRTSEYNEQFF
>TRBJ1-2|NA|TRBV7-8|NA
TGTGCCAGCAGCCCCGGCCGCAAAAGGGCGAACTATGGCTACACCTTC
CASSPGRKRANYGYTF
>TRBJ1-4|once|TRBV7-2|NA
TGTGCCAGCAGCCCTCGACCATCAACTAATGAAAAACTGTTTTTT
CASSPRPSTNEKLFF
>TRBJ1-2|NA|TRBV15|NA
TGTGCCACCAGCAGTGCCAGGGACAAGGAAAGGGGCTACACCTTC
CATSSARDKERGYTF